The clone carrying this T cell receptor (beta chain) was counted a few times. Unique molecular identifiers were affixed to single, distinct cDNA molecules. In TCRdb, the 5' RACE reads were re-called with MiXCR into one record per CDR3 protein. The table records around 61,000 distinct CDR3 sequences, roughly 15% of them present only once. This sample is part of a study of early T cells in non-severe SARS-CoV-2 infection. The CDR3 length is 15 residues. V was trimmed by 5 bases and J by 0 bases, leaving 8 bases between them. The germline V gene encodes CDR1 SGHVS and CDR2 FQNEAQ. The sequence was obtained from an adult who was a healthcare worker with PCR-confirmed SARS-CoV-2 infection or an uninfected control (not recorded which). The chain links TRBV7-8 to TRBJ2-6; no definite D call. The sequences come from whole blood, collected at baseline. The CDR3 DNA is TGTGCCAGCAGCCCAAGGATCTCTGGGGCCAACGTCCTGACTTTC. Translating it yields CASSPRISGANVLTF.